This TCR beta chain was sequenced in a study of long-term antiretroviral therapy in people with HIV. Study conclusions and caveats: Diversity increased after ART yet remained lower than in transplant donor controls.

This was the immunoSEQ v3.0 assay at survey level. Repertoires were generated with immunoSEQ multiplex PCR, while TCRdb's copy carries only in-frame clones and drops some. The sample contains about 17,000 clones, approximately 85% of which appear only once. A word on this clone: Antigen: not known.

This clonotype was obtained from a young man with HIV. Source: unsorted PBMCs, taken at the start of antiretroviral therapy.

For the CDR3, the DNA is TGTGCCAGCAGCAAACAGGGGGTGATTAAGGAGACCCAGTACTTC. The encoded protein is CASSKQGVIKETQYF. This chain links TRBV5-4 with TRBJ2-5, with 8 bases fitting TRBD1. The length of the CDR3 is 15 residues. After removal of 4 bases from V and 5 bases from J, the junction contained 10 bases not matched to a gene. CDR1 SGHNT and CDR2 YYREEE come from the germline V gene (reference sequence).